This entry features one TCR beta chain sequence. This sample is drawn from a study of blood T cell repertoires in COVID-19. Study-level background: The origin of the acute and convalescent COVID-19 samples was the United States, Italy and Spain. In each case, the material was cDNA or gDNA derived from T cells, B-cell-depleted T cells, or PBMCs.

The CDR3 runs 13 residues. The V end lost 7 bases, the J end lost 0 bases, and 8 bases lay between the germline ends. The germline V gene encodes CDR1 KGHDR and CDR2 SFDVKD. Per the original methods: Reference gene primer amplification gave nucleated cell count estimates. Sequencing was performed with immunoSEQ multiplex PCR; in TCRdb, only in-frame clones are kept and a portion is missing. V and J calls and clone size are copied from that table; D and trimming were computed from the DNA. The table lists 280,000 or so clones, around 88% of them singletons. Each recovered donor of Cohort 3 presented with two negative PCRs, clearance, or symptom resolution.

This TCR came from a woman between 40 and 55 years old who had recovered from COVID-19. The chain combines TRBV24-1 with TRBJ1-1; D is possibly TRBD1 (5 bases). Sequenced sample: PBMCs or T cells enriched from blood (not recorded which). The DNA of the CDR3 is TGTGCCACCAGACAGGAACTGAACACTGAAGCTTTCTTT. Amino acids: CATRQELNTEAFF.